This T cell receptor (beta chain) was identified during a study of Graves' ophthalmopathy and Graves' hyperthyroidism. Study-level results: Appearing in blood as well were most expanded thyroid clonotypes above 0.001 frequency.

RNA transcripts were the template, and TCR beta CDR3 regions were amplified from them. The authors performed first-round RT-PCR with HTBI primers and then a second-round multiplex PCR. TCRdb re-analysed the multiplex PCR reads in MiXCR, keeping a single row per CDR3 protein. The sample lists 660,000 or so distinct CDR3 sequences; about 40% were seen once. The CDR3 runs 14 residues. V shed 3 bases and J shed 3 bases, with 11 bases lying between them. This clonotype came up many times. Antigen: not known. V usage is TRBV12-3 or TRBV12-4 and J usage is TRBJ1-2, with D maybe TRBD1 (5 bases). What was sequenced was peripheral blood. This clonotype was obtained from an adult man with Graves' ophthalmopathy. The CDR3 DNA reads TGTGCCAGCAGTTTCGGAAGGGGTGACTATGGCTACACCTTC. This sequence encodes CASSFGRGDYGYTF.